These 12 T cell receptor beta chains share one sample of origin, sequenced in a study of shared clonotypes between healthy human individuals. Method: immunoSEQ multiplex PCR; TCRdb's copy keeps in-frame clones and lacks some. The repertoire holds some 2.4 million clones, with over 85% as singletons. The sequencing input was naive CD4+ T cells from PBMCs. The subset denotes: CD45RA+ positively selected. These receptors all stem from a man between 18 and 35 years old in good health. Some clones in this sample may be carry-over from other donors' samples.

The chain is built from TRBV27 and TRBJ2-1, with D perhaps given as TRBD1 or TRBD2 (6 bases each). The ends were cut back, 3 bases at V and 9 bases at J, with 18 bases in the middle. The CDR3 totals 15 residues. The germline CDR1 and CDR2 sequences are MNHEY and SMNVEV (reference sequence). The CDR3 reads CASSFGGTPRGEQFF. The CDR3 nucleotides read TGTGCCAGCAGTTTTGGGGGGACTCCCAGGGGTGAGCAGTTCTTC.

The rearrangement joins TRBV20-1 to TRBJ2-1; the D gene is possibly TRBD2 (6 bases). Trimming took 6 bases from V and 6 from J, leaving 9 bases between them. The CDR3 runs 11 residues. The germline V gene encodes CDR1 DFQATT and CDR2 SNEGSKA (reference sequence). CDR3 bases: TGCAGTGCACGGACTATCAATGAGCAGTTCTTC. Its protein is CSARTINEQFF.

The V call is TRBV30, the J call TRBJ1-5; D ambiguous. The ends were cut back, 2 bases at V and 3 bases at J, with 8 bases in the middle. Germline loops: CDR1 GTSNPN, CDR2 SVGIG (reference sequence). There are 13 residues in the CDR3. The CDR3 here is CAWSRTNNQPQHF. CDR3 coding DNA: TGTGCCTGGAGTCGGACCAACAATCAGCCCCAGCATTTT.

The sample holds one count of this clone. This sequence joins TRBV14 and TRBJ2-7; D may correspond to TRBD1 or TRBD2 (7 bases each). V was shortened by 4 bases and J by 3 bases, with 19 bases between the two germline ends. The CDR3 is 16 amino acids. Germline CDR1 SGHDN, CDR2 FVKESK. The CDR3, as DNA: TGTGCCAGCAGCCGCCGGGGAGGGACAGCGCGCTACGAGCAGTACTTC. Its translation: CASSRRGGTARYEQYF.

The genes are TRBV5-1 and TRBJ2-3, with 7 positions matching TRBD1. Germline CDR1 reads SGHRS; CDR2 reads YFSETQ. This CDR3 has 15 residues. V lost 7 bases and J lost 3; bases outside the gene matches: 11. The CDR3: CASAPGQTITDTQYF. The CDR3 nucleotides read TGCGCCAGCGCACCGGGACAGACCATAACAGATACGCAGTATTTT.

This clone was counted once. Other DNA sequences in the sample encode the same CDR3. This chain connects TRBV5-1 to TRBJ2-5; maybe TRBD2 (5 bases). The CDR3 is 13 amino acids. Trimming shortened V by 5 bases and J by 1 base, and 9 bases separated the two germline ends. Germline V gene lookup returns CDR1 SGHRS and CDR2 YFSETQ. CDR3 amino acids: CASRPGSQETQYF. As DNA, the CDR3 is TGCGCCAGCAGACCGGGAAGCCAAGAGACCCAGTACTTC.

The chain uses TRBV29-1 and TRBJ1-1; tentative D call: TRBD1 (5 bases). CDR3 size: 14 residues. Germline V gene lookup returns CDR1 SQVTM and CDR2 ANQGSEA. The V end was cut by 5 bases, the J end by 1 base, with 14 bases between. For the CDR3, the DNA is TGCAGCGTTCACGTTCGGCAGGGGAACACTGAAGCTTTCTTT. Its translation is CSVHVRQGNTEAFF.

About this clone: Mismatch with germline at one junction end may stem from a read error. The rearrangement uses TRBV11-2 and TRBJ1-4; a possible D gene is TRBD1 (5 bases). The CDR3 contains 18 residues. Germline CDR1 is SGHAT and CDR2 is FQNNGV. In DNA form, the CDR3 reads TGTGCGAGCAGCCCTTCCAGAGGGCCGGGGGAAGCTAATGAAAAACTGTTTTTT. It codes for CASSPSRGPGEANEKLFF. The complete variable domain, with remaining parts taken from reference TRBV11-2 and TRBJ1-4, reads EAGVAQSPRYKIIEKRQSVAFWCNPISGHATLYWYQQILGQGPKLLIQFQNNGVVDDSQLPKDRFSAERLKGVDSTLKIQPAKLEDSAVYLCASSPSRGPGEANEKLFFGSGTQLSVL.

This clone appeared a single time. The chain is built from TRBV29-1 and TRBJ1-1; D gene unclear. Trimming took 5 bases from V and 11 from J, leaving 18 bases between them. Per germline, CDR1 SQVTM and CDR2 ANQGSEA. This CDR3 spans 12 amino acids. The CDR3 DNA sequence: TGCAGCGTTCACCTCTTCGGGCGGGCGGCTTTCTTT. Translated: CSVHLFGRAAFF.

This chain joins TRBV28 and TRBJ2-1, with TRBD2 identical over 13 bases. The CDR3 length is 19 residues. The J segment lost 8 bases and the V segment lost 5 bases, leaving 18 bases of the junction unmatched. Germline CDR1 MDHEN, CDR2 SYDVKM. CDR3 residues: CASSLSKGLAGNLVDEQFF. Here the CDR3 DNA reads TGTGCCAGCAGTCTCTCCAAGGGACTAGCGGGGAATTTGGTCGATGAGCAGTTCTTC. Complete variable domain (other parts from reference TRBV28 and TRBJ2-1): DVKVTQSSRYLVKRTGEKVFLECVQDMDHENMFWYRQDPGLGLRLIYFSYDVKMKEKGDIPEGYSVSREKKERFSLILESASTNQTSMYLCASSLSKGLAGNLVDEQFFGPGTRLTVL.

This chain connects TRBV15 to TRBJ2-5, with 9 bases aligning to TRBD1. Germline V gene data show CDR1 as LNHNV and CDR2 as YYDKDF (reference sequence). The trim removed 5 bases at V and 4 bases at J, leaving 11 bases unmatched. CDR3 length: 16 amino acids. The CDR3 protein is CATSLGRGQGAETQYF. The CDR3 DNA is TGTGCCACCAGCCTCGGTAGGGGACAGGGCGCAGAGACCCAGTACTTC.

The chain combines TRBV5-4 with TRBJ1-2; TRBD1 might be the D (6 bases). Germline CDR1 is SGHNT and CDR2 is YYREEE (reference sequence). V was shortened by 4 bases and J by 3 bases, with 16 bases between the two germline ends. There are 15 residues in the CDR3. CDR3 DNA sequence: TGTGCCAGCAGCCCCAAAGGGGGGGTGGACTATGGCTACACCTTC. As protein: CASSPKGGVDYGYTF.